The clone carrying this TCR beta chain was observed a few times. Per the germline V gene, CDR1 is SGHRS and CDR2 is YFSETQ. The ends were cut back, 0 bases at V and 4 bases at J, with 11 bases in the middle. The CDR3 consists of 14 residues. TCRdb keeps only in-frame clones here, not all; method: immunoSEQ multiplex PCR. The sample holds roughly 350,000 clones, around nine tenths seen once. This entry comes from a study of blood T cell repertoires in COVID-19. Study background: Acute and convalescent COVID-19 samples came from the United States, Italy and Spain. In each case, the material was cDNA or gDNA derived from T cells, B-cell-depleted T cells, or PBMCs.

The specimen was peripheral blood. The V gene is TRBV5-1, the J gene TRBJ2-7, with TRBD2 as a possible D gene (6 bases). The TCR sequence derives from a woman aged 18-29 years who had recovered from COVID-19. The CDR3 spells CASSLVSGSYEQYV. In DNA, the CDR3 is TGCGCCAGCAGCTTGGTTAGCGGATCGTACGAGCAGTACGTC.